This is a list of T cell receptor beta chains from one sample in a study of T cells in Graves' hyperthyroidism and ophthalmopathy. MiXCR, run by TCRdb on the multiplex PCR reads, gives a single entry per CDR3 protein. Of fewer than 500,000 distinct CDR3 sequences listed, roughly 12% are singletons. The sequenced material came from blood. The receptors come from a man younger than 40 with Graves' hyperthyroidism that later progressed to Graves' ophthalmopathy. CDR3s include the opening cysteine and the closing phenylalanine or tryptophan. Each record gives: D gene, J gene, clone size, V gene, CDR3 protein, CDR3 DNA. A D gene is named only where the DNA matches it firmly. Clone size, where shown, is once, few, many, or a class for clones that have expanded.

D gene: NA; J gene: TRBJ1-1; clone size: many; V gene: TRBV5-1; CDR3 protein: CASSFELATEAFF; CDR3 DNA: TGCGCCAGCAGCTTTGAACTGGCGACTGAAGCTTTCTTT
D gene: NA; J gene: TRBJ2-7; clone size: NA; V gene: TRBV24-1; CDR3 protein: CATSDWGVEQYF; CDR3 DNA: TGTGCCACCAGTGATTGGGGGGTCGAGCAGTACTTC
D gene: NA; J gene: TRBJ2-1; clone size: NA; V gene: TRBV7-9; CDR3 protein: CASSSTGGINYNEQFF; CDR3 DNA: TGTGCCAGCAGCTCAACAGGTGGGATTAACTACAATGAGCAGTTCTTC
D gene: TRBD2; J gene: TRBJ2-2; clone size: few; V gene: TRBV9; CDR3 protein: CASRRTSGVNTGELFF; CDR3 DNA: TGTGCCAGCAGACGTACTAGCGGGGTGAACACCGGGGAGCTGTTTTTT
D gene: NA; J gene: TRBJ1-2; clone size: NA; V gene: TRBV28; CDR3 protein: CASDRGGRFYGYTF; CDR3 DNA: TGTGCCAGCGACCGAGGGGGGCGCTTCTATGGCTACACCTTC
D gene: TRBD1; J gene: TRBJ2-7; clone size: many; V gene: TRBV12-3/TRBV12-4; CDR3 protein: CASKHRDRDDEQYF; CDR3 DNA: TGTGCCAGCAAGCACCGGGACAGGGATGATGAGCAGTACTTC
D gene: NA; J gene: TRBJ2-7; clone size: many; V gene: TRBV2; CDR3 protein: CASSDETIYEQYF; CDR3 DNA: TGTGCCAGCAGTGACGAGACAATATACGAGCAGTACTTC
D gene: NA; J gene: TRBJ2-7; clone size: NA; V gene: TRBV4-1; CDR3 protein: CASSQYSHEQYF; CDR3 DNA: TGCGCCAGCAGCCAATACAGCCACGAGCAGTACTTC
D gene: NA; J gene: TRBJ2-2; clone size: many; V gene: TRBV7-3; CDR3 protein: CASSPRVGREPGELFF; CDR3 DNA: TGTGCCAGCAGCCCTCGGGTGGGGCGCGAACCCGGGGAGCTGTTTTTT
D gene: NA; J gene: TRBJ2-1; clone size: NA; V gene: TRBV20-1; CDR3 protein: CSGRSTDDFSYNEQFF; CDR3 DNA: TGCAGTGGACGCAGTACAGATGATTTCTCCTACAATGAGCAGTTCTTC
D gene: NA; J gene: TRBJ2-3; clone size: NA; V gene: TRBV11-2; CDR3 protein: CASSLGRAGWTDTQYF; CDR3 DNA: TGTGCCAGCAGCTTAGGTAGGGCAGGGTGGACAGATACGCAGTATTTT
D gene: NA; J gene: TRBJ2-5; clone size: many; V gene: TRBV9; CDR3 protein: CASSSTGETQYF; CDR3 DNA: TGTGCCAGCAGTTCGACGGGGGAGACCCAGTACTTC
D gene: NA; J gene: TRBJ1-5; clone size: NA; V gene: TRBV5-6; CDR3 protein: CASSSVSSNQPQHF; CDR3 DNA: TGTGCCAGCAGCTCGGTGAGTAGCAATCAGCCCCAGCATTTT
D gene: TRBD1; J gene: TRBJ1-4; clone size: many; V gene: TRBV28; CDR3 protein: CASSLYNRQGNEKLFF; CDR3 DNA: TGTGCCAGCAGTTTATACAACCGACAGGGCAATGAAAAACTGTTTTTT
D gene: TRBD1; J gene: TRBJ1-1; clone size: many; V gene: TRBV12-3/TRBV12-4; CDR3 protein: CASSPGTVTEAFF; CDR3 DNA: TGTGCCAGCAGTCCCGGGACAGTCACTGAAGCTTTCTTT
D gene: NA; J gene: TRBJ2-7; clone size: many; V gene: TRBV7-2; CDR3 protein: CASSSGTVLTYEQYF; CDR3 DNA: TGTGCCAGCAGCTCAGGGACGGTACTAACCTACGAGCAGTACTTC
D gene: TRBD2; J gene: TRBJ2-1; clone size: NA; V gene: TRBV20-1; CDR3 protein: CSARAPLAGAINEQFF; CDR3 DNA: TGCAGTGCTAGGGCCCCCCTAGCGGGCGCAATAAATGAGCAGTTCTTC
D gene: TRBD2; J gene: TRBJ2-5; clone size: many; V gene: TRBV28; CDR3 protein: CASSFATSGGRETQYF; CDR3 DNA: TGTGCCAGCAGTTTTGCTACTAGCGGGGGCCGGGAGACCCAGTACTTC
D gene: TRBD1; J gene: TRBJ2-7; clone size: many; V gene: TRBV4-1; CDR3 protein: CASSEQTGTLVEQYF; CDR3 DNA: TGCGCCAGCAGCGAACAGACAGGGACACTGGTCGAGCAGTACTTC
D gene: NA; J gene: TRBJ1-2; clone size: many; V gene: TRBV2; CDR3 protein: CASSEARGGYTF; CDR3 DNA: TGTGCCAGCAGTGAAGCGCGGGGTGGCTACACCTTC
D gene: TRBD1; J gene: TRBJ1-6; clone size: many; V gene: TRBV27; CDR3 protein: CASSFTGVSPLHF; CDR3 DNA: TGTGCCAGCAGTTTCACAGGGGTTTCACCCCTCCACTTT
D gene: TRBD1; J gene: TRBJ1-4; clone size: many; V gene: TRBV11-2; CDR3 protein: CASSLTGAEEKLFF; CDR3 DNA: TGTGCCAGCAGCTTGACAGGGGCGGAAGAAAAACTGTTTTTT
D gene: NA; J gene: TRBJ2-7; clone size: few; V gene: TRBV12-5; CDR3 protein: CASGLVLTPSYEQYF; CDR3 DNA: TGTGCTAGTGGTTTGGTCCTGACCCCATCCTACGAGCAGTACTTC